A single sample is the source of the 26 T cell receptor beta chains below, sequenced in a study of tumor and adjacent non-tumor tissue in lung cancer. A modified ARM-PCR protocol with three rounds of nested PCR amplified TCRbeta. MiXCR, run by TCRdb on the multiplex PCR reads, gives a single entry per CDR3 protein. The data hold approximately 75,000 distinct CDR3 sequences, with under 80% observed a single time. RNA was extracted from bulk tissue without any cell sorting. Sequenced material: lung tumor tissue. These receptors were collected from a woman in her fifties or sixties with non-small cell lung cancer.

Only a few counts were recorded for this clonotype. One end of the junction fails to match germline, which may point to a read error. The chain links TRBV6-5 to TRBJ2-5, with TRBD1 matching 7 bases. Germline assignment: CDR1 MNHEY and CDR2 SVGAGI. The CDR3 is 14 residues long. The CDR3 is CANSYSRGQEAQYF. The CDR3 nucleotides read TGTGCCAACAGTTACTCGAGGGGGCAAGAGGCCCAGTACTTC.

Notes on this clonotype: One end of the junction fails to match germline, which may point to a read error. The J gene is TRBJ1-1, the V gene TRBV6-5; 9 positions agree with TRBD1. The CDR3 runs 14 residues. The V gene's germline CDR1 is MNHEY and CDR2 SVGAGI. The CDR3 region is CASTSQGAATEAFF. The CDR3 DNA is TGTGCCAGCACCTCACAGGGGGCTGCCACTGAGGCTTTCTTT.

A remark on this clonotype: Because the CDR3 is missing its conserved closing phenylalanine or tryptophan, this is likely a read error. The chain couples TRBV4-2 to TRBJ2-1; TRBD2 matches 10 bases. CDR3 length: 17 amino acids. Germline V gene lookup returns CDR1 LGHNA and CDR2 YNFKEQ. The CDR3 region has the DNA TGTGCTAGCAGCCGAGAGGCTGAGCGGGAGGGCGACAATGAGCAGTTCATC. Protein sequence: CASSREAEREGDNEQFI.

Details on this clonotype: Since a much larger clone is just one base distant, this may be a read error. As DNA, the CDR3 is TGTGCCAGCAGTTTCGGCAGTAATCAGTATTTT. This codes for CASSFGSNQYF. The V gene is TRBV28, the J gene TRBJ2-3; no definite D call. Germline assignment: CDR1 MDHEN and CDR2 SYDVKM. V dropped 3 bases and J dropped 12 bases, with 10 bases sitting between them. This CDR3 region has 11 residues. Supplemented by reference TRBV28 and TRBJ2-3, the full variable domain reads DVKVTQSSRYLVKRTGEKVFLECVQDMDHENMFWYRQDPGLGLRLIYFSYDVKMKEKGDIPEGYSVSREKKERFSLILESASTNQTSMYLCASSFGSNQYFGPGTRLTVL.

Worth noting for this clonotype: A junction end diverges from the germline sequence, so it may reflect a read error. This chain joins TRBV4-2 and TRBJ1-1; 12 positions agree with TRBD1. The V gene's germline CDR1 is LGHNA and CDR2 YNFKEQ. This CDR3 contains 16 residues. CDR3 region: CAGSQQGQGARTEAFF. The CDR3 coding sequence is TGTGCCGGCAGTCAGCAGGGACAGGGGGCGCGGACTGAAGCTTTCTTT.

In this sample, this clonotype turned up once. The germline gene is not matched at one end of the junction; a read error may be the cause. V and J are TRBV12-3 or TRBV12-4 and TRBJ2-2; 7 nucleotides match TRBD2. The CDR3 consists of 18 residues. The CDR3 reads CASCRHALGLTNTGELFF. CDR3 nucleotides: TGTGCCAGCTGTAGACACGCCTTGGGACTAACGAACACTGGGGAGCTGTTTTTT.

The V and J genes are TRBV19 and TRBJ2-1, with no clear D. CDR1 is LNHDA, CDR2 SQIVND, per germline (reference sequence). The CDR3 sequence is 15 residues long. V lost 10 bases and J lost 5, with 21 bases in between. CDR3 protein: CATTVKVLGNNEQFF. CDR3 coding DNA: TGTGCCACCACCGTTAAGGTGTTGGGAAACAATGAGCAGTTCTTC.

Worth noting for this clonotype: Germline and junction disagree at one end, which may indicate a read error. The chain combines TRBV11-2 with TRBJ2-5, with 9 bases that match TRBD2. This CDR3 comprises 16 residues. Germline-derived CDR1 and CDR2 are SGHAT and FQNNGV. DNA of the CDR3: TGTGCCAGCAGCCTCCGAACCGGGACTAGCCAGGAGATCCAGTACTTC. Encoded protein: CASSLRTGTSQEIQYF.

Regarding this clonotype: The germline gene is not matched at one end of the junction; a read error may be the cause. The CDR3 loop is CNQRTYKEQFF. CDR3 DNA sequence: TGCAACCAACGTACCTACAAGGAGCAGTTCTTC. V usage is TRBV29-1 and J usage is TRBJ2-1; D ambiguous. Germline V gene sequence: CDR1 SQVTM, CDR2 ANQGSEA. The CDR3 contains 11 residues.

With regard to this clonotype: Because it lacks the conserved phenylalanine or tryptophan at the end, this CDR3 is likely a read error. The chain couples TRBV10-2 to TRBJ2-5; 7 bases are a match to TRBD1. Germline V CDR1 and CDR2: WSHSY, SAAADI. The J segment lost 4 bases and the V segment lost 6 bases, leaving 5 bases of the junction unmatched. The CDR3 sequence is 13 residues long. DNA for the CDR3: TGCGCCAGCAGAGGGACAGTGAGAGAGACCCAGTACCTC. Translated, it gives CASRGTVRETQYL.

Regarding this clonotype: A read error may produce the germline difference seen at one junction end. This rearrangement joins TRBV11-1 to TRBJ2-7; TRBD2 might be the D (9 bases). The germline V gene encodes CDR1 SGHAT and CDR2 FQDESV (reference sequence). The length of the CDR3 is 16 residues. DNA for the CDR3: TGTCCCAGCAGCTATCCCAGGGGGCAGCGGGAGGCCGTGCAGTACTTC. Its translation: CPSSYPRGQREAVQYF.

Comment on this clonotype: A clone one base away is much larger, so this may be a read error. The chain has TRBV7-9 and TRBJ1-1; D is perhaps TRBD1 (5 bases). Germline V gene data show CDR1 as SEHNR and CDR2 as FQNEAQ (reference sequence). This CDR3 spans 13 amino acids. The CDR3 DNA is TGTACCAGCAGCGAAAAGGGGCCGTATGAAGCTTTCTTT. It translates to CTSSEKGPYEAFF.

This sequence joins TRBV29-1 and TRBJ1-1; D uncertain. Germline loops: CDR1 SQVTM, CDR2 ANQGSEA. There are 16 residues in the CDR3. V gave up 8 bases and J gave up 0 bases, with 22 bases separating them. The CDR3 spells CSIKVLPGQMNTEAFF. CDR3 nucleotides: TGCAGCATTAAAGTACTCCCAGGTCAAATGAACACTGAAGCTTTCTTT.

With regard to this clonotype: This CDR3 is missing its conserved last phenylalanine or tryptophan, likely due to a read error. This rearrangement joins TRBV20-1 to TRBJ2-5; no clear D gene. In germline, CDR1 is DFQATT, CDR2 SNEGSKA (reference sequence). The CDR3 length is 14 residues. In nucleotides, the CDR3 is TGCAGTGCTAACAAAGGGAACGAGCAAGAAACCCAGTACTTA. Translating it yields CSANKGNEQETQYL.

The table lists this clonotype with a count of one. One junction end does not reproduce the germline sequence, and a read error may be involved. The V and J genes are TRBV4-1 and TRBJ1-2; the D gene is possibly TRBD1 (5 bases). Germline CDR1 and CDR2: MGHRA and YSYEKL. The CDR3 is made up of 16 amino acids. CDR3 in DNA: TGCGCCAGTAGCCAACAGACCGCGGGGCACATCTATGACTACACCTTC. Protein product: CASSQQTAGHIYDYTF.

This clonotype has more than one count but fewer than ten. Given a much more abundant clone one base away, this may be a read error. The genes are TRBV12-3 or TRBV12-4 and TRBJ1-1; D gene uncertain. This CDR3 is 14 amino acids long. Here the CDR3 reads CTSSKTALNTEAFF. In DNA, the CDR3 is TGTACCAGCAGTAAAACAGCCTTGAACACTGAAGCTTTCTTT.

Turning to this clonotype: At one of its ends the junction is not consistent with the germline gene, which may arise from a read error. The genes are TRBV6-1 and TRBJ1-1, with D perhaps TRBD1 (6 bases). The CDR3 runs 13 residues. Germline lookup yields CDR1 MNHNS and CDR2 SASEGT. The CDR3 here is CVSGEWAGAEAFF. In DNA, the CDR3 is TGTGTCAGCGGTGAATGGGCAGGGGCGGAAGCTTTCTTT.

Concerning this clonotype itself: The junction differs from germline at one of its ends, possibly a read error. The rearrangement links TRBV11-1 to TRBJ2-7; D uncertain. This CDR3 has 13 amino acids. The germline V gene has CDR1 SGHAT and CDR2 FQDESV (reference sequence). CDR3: CASSFGPAYEHYF. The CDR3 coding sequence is TGTGCCAGCAGCTTTGGGCCTGCCTACGAGCACTACTTC. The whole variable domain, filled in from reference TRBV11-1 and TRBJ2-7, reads EAEVAQSPRYKITEKSQAVAFWCDPISGHATLYWYRQILGQGPELLVQFQDESVVDDSQLPKDRFSAERLKGVDSTLKIQPAELGDSAMYLCASSFGPAYEHYFGPGTRLTVT.

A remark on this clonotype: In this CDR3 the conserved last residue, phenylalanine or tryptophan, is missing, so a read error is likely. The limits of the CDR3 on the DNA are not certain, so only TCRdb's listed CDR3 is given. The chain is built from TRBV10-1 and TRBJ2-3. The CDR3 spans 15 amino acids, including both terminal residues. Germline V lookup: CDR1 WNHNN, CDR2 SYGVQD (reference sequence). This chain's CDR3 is CASSESGVMADTHYY.

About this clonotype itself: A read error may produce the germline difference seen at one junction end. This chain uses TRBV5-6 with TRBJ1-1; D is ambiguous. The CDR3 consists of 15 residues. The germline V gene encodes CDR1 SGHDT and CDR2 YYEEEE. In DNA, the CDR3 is TGTGCCAACAGCTTGGTTCCAGGTATGAACACTGGAGCTTCCTTT. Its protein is CANSLVPGMNTGASF.

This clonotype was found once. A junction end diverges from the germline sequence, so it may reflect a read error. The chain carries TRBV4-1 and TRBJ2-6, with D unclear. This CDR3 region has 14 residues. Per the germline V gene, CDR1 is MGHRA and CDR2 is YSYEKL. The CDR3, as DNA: TGCGCCAGCAGCCAAACATGGTCCTTAAACGTCCTGACGTTC. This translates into CASSQTWSLNVLTF.

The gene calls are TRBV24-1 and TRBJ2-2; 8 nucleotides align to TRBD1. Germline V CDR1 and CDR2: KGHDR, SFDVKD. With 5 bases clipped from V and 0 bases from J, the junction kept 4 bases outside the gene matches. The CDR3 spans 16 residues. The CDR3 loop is CATSGTGTPNTGELFF. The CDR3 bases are TGTGCCACCAGTGGGACAGGGACCCCGAACACCGGGGAGCTGTTTTTT.

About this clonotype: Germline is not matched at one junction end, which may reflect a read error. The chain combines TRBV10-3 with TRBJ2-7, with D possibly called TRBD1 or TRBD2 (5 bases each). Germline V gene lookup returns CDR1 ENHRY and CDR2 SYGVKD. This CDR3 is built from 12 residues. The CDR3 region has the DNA TGTGCCATCTGGGGGAATATCGGCGAGGAGTACTTC. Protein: CAIWGNIGEEYF.

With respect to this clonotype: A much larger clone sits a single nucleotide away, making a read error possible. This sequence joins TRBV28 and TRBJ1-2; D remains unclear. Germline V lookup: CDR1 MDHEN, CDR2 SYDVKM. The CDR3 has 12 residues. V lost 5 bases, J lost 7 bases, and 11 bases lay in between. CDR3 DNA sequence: TGTGCCAGCAGTCAACCCCGGACTGGCTACACCTTC. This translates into CASSQPRTGYTF.

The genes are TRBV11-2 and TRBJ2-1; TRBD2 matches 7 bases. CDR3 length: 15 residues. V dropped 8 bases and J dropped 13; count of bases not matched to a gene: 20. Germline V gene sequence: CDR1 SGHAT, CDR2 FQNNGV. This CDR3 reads CASGPRTSGVGDQFF. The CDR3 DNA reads TGTGCCAGCGGCCCCCGGACTAGTGGGGTGGGTGATCAGTTCTTC.

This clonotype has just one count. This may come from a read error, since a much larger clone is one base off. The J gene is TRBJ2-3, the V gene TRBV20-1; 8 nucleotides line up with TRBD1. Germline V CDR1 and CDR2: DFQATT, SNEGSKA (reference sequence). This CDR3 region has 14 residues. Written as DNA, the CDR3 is TGCAGCGCGGGACAGGTCGGCCGCACAGATACGCACTATTTT. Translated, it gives CSAGQVGRTDTHYF.